Below, one T cell receptor (beta chain) is given with its context. The data belong to a study of OX40 agonist ivuxolimab in advanced cancers. Per the germline V gene, CDR1 is SGHRS and CDR2 is YFSETQ. Trimming cost V 4 bases and J 1 base, with 11 bases left between them. This CDR3 is built from 14 residues. The repertoire was sequenced with immunoSEQ multiplex PCR; TCRdb's copy has only in-frame clones and lacks some. The sample contains approximately 47,000 clones, about 88% of which appear only once. This TCR derives from an adult with an advanced solid tumor such as melanoma, head and neck, liver or kidney cancer. Material: CD4+ or CD8+ T cells sorted from blood, obtained in a trial of the OX40 agonist ivuxolimab. The V call is TRBV5-1, the J call TRBJ1-1, with D possibly being TRBD1 (6 bases). The CDR3 sequence: CASSIQTGNTEAFF. The CDR3 coding sequence is TGCGCCAGCAGCATCCAGACAGGGAACACTGAAGCTTTCTTT.